This T cell receptor beta chain was recorded in a study of OX40 agonist ivuxolimab in advanced cancers. At the level of the study: Patients received intravenous ivuxolimab every 2 weeks at 0.01 to 10 mg/kg. Notes on the study in general: Mean expanded clone counts were higher in CD8+ than CD4+ T cells.

The table came from immunoSEQ multiplex PCR; TCRdb's copy has only in-frame clones and leaves some out. The sample comprises some 66,000 clones, over 80% of which are singletons, and 2% to 2.5% rests with the top ten. CDR1 is MNHEY and CDR2 is SVGAGI in the germline V gene. The CDR3 spans 15 residues. V was pared by 5 bases and J by 5 bases, with 6 bases of the junction left unmatched. With regard to this clone: The antigen is not known.

The chain recombines TRBV6-5 with TRBJ2-3; 11 bases align to TRBD2. The sequences come from CD4+ or CD8+ T cells sorted from blood, collected in a trial of the OX40 agonist ivuxolimab. The sequence was collected from an adult with an advanced solid tumor such as melanoma, head and neck, liver or kidney cancer. The CDR3 here is CASSRLLAGVDTQYF. CDR3 DNA sequence: TGTGCCAGCAGTCGCCTACTAGCGGGAGTAGATACGCAGTATTTT.